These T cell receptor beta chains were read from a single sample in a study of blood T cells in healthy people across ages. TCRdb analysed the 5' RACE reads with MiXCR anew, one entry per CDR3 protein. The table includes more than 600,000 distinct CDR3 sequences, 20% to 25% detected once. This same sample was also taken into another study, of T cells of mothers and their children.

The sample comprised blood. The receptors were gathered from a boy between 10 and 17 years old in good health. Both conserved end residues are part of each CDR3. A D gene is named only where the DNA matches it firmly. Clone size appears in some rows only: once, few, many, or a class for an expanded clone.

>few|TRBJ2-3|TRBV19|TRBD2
TGTGCCAGTAGTTCTCCTAGCGGTAGCACAGATACGCAGTATTTT
CASSSPSGSTDTQYF
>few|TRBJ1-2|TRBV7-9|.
TGTGCCAGCAGCTTATTAGGGCCTAACTATGGCTACACCTTC
CASSLLGPNYGYTF
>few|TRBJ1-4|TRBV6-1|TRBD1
TGTGCCAGCAGCCCCGTGGACAGGGGCAGTTGGGGTGAAAAACTGTTTTTT
CASSPVDRGSWGEKLFF
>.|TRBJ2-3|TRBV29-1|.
TGCAGCGTTGGGTGGACAGATACGCAGTATTTT
CSVGWTDTQYF
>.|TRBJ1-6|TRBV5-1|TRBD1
TGCGCCAGCAGCAGGACAGGGATGTATAATTCACCCCTCCACTTT
CASSRTGMYNSPLHF
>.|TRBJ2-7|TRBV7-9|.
TGTGCCAGCAGCGTGGGGGAGTACGAGCAGTACTTC
CASSVGEYEQYF
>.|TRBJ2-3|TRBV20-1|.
TGCAGTGCTAGAACGGCGATCGGGAGTGGCACAGATACGCAGTATTTT
CSARTAIGSGTDTQYF
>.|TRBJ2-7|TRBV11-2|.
TGTGCCAGCAGCTCCGACAAACTTTACTCCTACGAGCAGTACTTC
CASSSDKLYSYEQYF
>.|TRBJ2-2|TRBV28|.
TGTGCCAGCAGACCCCACCATACGATATTGAACACCGGGGAGCTGTTTTTT
CASRPHHTILNTGELFF
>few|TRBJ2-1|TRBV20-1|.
TGCAGTGCTAGAGATGGGCTCAGCTACAATGAGCAGTTCTTC
CSARDGLSYNEQFF
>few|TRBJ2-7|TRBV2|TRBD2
TGTGCCAGCAGTAGTAATAGCGGGTTCAACTCCTACGAGCAGTACTTC
CASSSNSGFNSYEQYF
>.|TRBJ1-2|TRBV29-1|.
TGCAGCGTTCCCTCCGCCAGGGAAGGCTACACCTTC
CSVPSAREGYTF
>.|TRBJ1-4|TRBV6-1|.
TGTGCCAGCAGTAGCCCCTCGACCCGATGGGGTGAAAAACTGTTTTTT
CASSSPSTRWGEKLFF
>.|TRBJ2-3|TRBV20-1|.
TGCAGTGCTAGAGTCATGCGGGGGCAGGGAGATACGCAGTATTTT
CSARVMRGQGDTQYF
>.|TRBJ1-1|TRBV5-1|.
TGCGCCAGCAGCCCCAGACCGGCGGGGGATAGCACTGAAGCTTTCTTT
CASSPRPAGDSTEAFF
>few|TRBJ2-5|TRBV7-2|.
TGTGCCAGCAGCCGACAGGCTGGGGGCGGGGGTCAAGAGACCCAGTACTTC
CASSRQAGGGGQETQYF
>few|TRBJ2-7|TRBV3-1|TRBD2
TGTGCCAGCAGCCAATCCAGCGGGAGGGGGAAACTGTACTTC
CASSQSSGRGKLYF
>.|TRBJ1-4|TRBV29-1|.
TGCAGCGCCATGCCGGGGGGGCAGACTAATGAAAAACTGTTTTTT
CSAMPGGQTNEKLFF
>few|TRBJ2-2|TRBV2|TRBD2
TGTGCCAGCAGTGGATCGGGACTACTAAACGGGGAGCTGTTTTTT
CASSGSGLLNGELFF
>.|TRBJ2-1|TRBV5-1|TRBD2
TGCGCCAGCAGCCCCGGGCAGGGACTAGGGTATCCTGAGCAGTTCTTC
CASSPGQGLGYPEQFF
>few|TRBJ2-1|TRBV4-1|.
TGCGCCAGCAGCCAGATAATGAATGAGCAGTTCTTC
CASSQIMNEQFF
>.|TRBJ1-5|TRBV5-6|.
TGTGCCAGCAGCTGGTGGAGGGGCGGAAATCAGCCCCAGCATTTT
CASSWWRGGNQPQHF
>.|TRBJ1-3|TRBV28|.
TGTGCCAGCAGTCTAGGGGCCGGTGGAAACACCATATATTTT
CASSLGAGGNTIYF
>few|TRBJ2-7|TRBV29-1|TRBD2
TGCAGCGTTGAAGTAGTTGGGACTAGCCCCTACGAGCAGTACTTC
CSVEVVGTSPYEQYF
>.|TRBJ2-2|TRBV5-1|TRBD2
TGCGCCAGCAGCTTGGCAGCGGGGAGCACCGGGGAGCTGTTTTTT
CASSLAAGSTGELFF